These T cell receptor beta chains were read from a single sample in a study of cytomegalovirus exposure and HLA in healthy donors. The data were produced by immunoSEQ multiplex PCR, yet TCRdb's version contains in-frame clones alone and is incomplete. The sample yields around 100,000 clones, roughly three quarters seen once. Sample: PBMCs. Receptors were obtained from a woman in her thirties or forties in good health and CMV-seronegative. CDR3s include the opening cysteine and the closing phenylalanine or tryptophan. D genes are given only for firm matches. The size entry is marked missing in some rows and otherwise reads once, few, many or a size class.

clone_size: -; d_call: -; v_call: TRBV28; j_call: TRBJ2-1; cdr3_nt: TGTGCCAGCATAGTAGGCGGAGCCTACAATGAGCAGTTCTTC; cdr3_aa: CASIVGGAYNEQFF
clone_size: -; d_call: -; v_call: TRBV6-1; j_call: TRBJ1-5; cdr3_nt: TGTGCCAGCAATGACGCAAGCTATAATCGTCAGCCCCAGCATTTT; cdr3_aa: CASNDASYNRQPQHF
clone_size: -; d_call: TRBD1; v_call: TRBV6-5; j_call: TRBJ2-5; cdr3_nt: TGTGCCAGCAGTAAGGACAGGGGGACTCGGGAGCAGTACTTC; cdr3_aa: CASSKDRGTREQYF
clone_size: -; d_call: -; v_call: TRBV18; j_call: TRBJ1-3; cdr3_nt: TGTGCCAGCTCACCAGGGTTAGCGCAACCCTCTGGAAACACCATATATTTT; cdr3_aa: CASSPGLAQPSGNTIYF
clone_size: -; d_call: TRBD2; v_call: TRBV6-6; j_call: TRBJ2-2; cdr3_nt: TGTGCCAGCAGTTCAGCGGGAGCTGGGACCGGGGAGCTGTTTTTT; cdr3_aa: CASSSAGAGTGELFF
clone_size: -; d_call: -; v_call: TRBV7-2; j_call: TRBJ2-3; cdr3_nt: TGTGCCAGCAGCTTAGGGTGGGCAGGCGGGATGGGCACAGATACGCAGTATTTT; cdr3_aa: CASSLGWAGGMGTDTQYF
clone_size: -; d_call: -; v_call: TRBV21-1; j_call: TRBJ2-5; cdr3_nt: TGTGCCAGCAGGGGACCCACGTCTGGGGCGGGGGAGACCCAGTACTTC; cdr3_aa: CASRGPTSGAGETQYF
clone_size: medium-sized; d_call: TRBD1; v_call: TRBV6-4; j_call: TRBJ1-2; cdr3_nt: TGTGCCAGCAGTGACTCGACAGGGGGTGGCTACACCTTC; cdr3_aa: CASSDSTGGGYTF
clone_size: -; d_call: -; v_call: TRBV27; j_call: TRBJ1-2; cdr3_nt: TGTGCCAGCAGTTTAAGGGACAACCTCTATGGCTACACCTTC; cdr3_aa: CASSLRDNLYGYTF
clone_size: few; d_call: -; v_call: TRBV4-1; j_call: TRBJ1-2; cdr3_nt: TGCGCCAGCAGCCAAGTCCGGGGTAACTATGGCTACACCTTC; cdr3_aa: CASSQVRGNYGYTF
clone_size: -; d_call: TRBD1; v_call: TRBV7-9; j_call: TRBJ2-5; cdr3_nt: TGTTCCAGCAGCCCAACGGGACAGGGGAGAAAAGAGACCCAGTACTTC; cdr3_aa: CSSSPTGQGRKETQYF
clone_size: -; d_call: -; v_call: TRBV19; j_call: TRBJ1-3; cdr3_nt: TGTGCCAGTAGGGCCCCCGGGGTCTACTCTGGAAACACCATATATTTT; cdr3_aa: CASRAPGVYSGNTIYF
clone_size: -; d_call: -; v_call: TRBV28; j_call: TRBJ1-2; cdr3_nt: TGTGCCAGCAGTTTAGATCGTCGTAGTAACTATGGCTACACCTTC; cdr3_aa: CASSLDRRSNYGYTF
clone_size: -; d_call: -; v_call: TRBV18; j_call: TRBJ1-1; cdr3_nt: TGTGCCAGCTCACCTACGATAGTGAACACTGAAGCTTTCTTT; cdr3_aa: CASSPTIVNTEAFF
clone_size: -; d_call: TRBD2; v_call: TRBV19; j_call: TRBJ2-1; cdr3_nt: TGTGCCAGTAGTGTACTAGCGGGAGCTGACAATGAGCAGTTCTTC; cdr3_aa: CASSVLAGADNEQFF
clone_size: -; d_call: TRBD1; v_call: TRBV5-4; j_call: TRBJ2-6; cdr3_nt: TGTGCCAGCAGCCAGCCGGGACAGAACTCTGGGGCCAACGTCCTGACTTTC; cdr3_aa: CASSQPGQNSGANVLTF
clone_size: -; d_call: TRBD2; v_call: TRBV7-9; j_call: TRBJ2-1; cdr3_nt: TGTGCCAGCAGCCTCCCTAGTAGCGGGAGTGGGGATGAGCAGTTCTTC; cdr3_aa: CASSLPSSGSGDEQFF
clone_size: -; d_call: TRBD1; v_call: TRBV5-4; j_call: TRBJ2-7; cdr3_nt: TGTGCCAGCAGCTCGGGACAGGGAGAAGAGCAGTACTTC; cdr3_aa: CASSSGQGEEQYF
clone_size: -; d_call: TRBD1; v_call: TRBV6-1; j_call: TRBJ1-2; cdr3_nt: TGTGCCAGCAGTGAGGGGGGACAGCCTTTCTATGGCTACACCTTC; cdr3_aa: CASSEGGQPFYGYTF
clone_size: -; d_call: TRBD1; v_call: TRBV4-3; j_call: TRBJ1-3; cdr3_nt: TGCGCCAGCAGCCAAGATACGGTTGAAGGGACAGGCCCTGTATATTTT; cdr3_aa: CASSQDTVEGTGPVYF
clone_size: -; d_call: TRBD1; v_call: TRBV30; j_call: TRBJ1-4; cdr3_nt: TGTGCCTGGAGTGTGGGACAGGGTTTTGAAAAACTGTTTTTT; cdr3_aa: CAWSVGQGFEKLFF
clone_size: once; d_call: -; v_call: TRBV6-4; j_call: TRBJ2-2; cdr3_nt: TGTGCCAGCAGTGACTCGAGCTTGAGGTCTAGTATGGCCGGGGAGCTGTTTTTT; cdr3_aa: CASSDSSLRSSMAGELFF
clone_size: -; d_call: TRBD1; v_call: TRBV18; j_call: TRBJ1-1; cdr3_nt: TGTGCCAGCTCCCCAGGGGGGGAAGCTTTCTTT; cdr3_aa: CASSPGGEAFF
clone_size: -; d_call: -; v_call: TRBV7-9; j_call: TRBJ1-2; cdr3_nt: TGTGCCAGCAGCTTAAAGTCAGGGGCCGACTATGGCTACACCTTC; cdr3_aa: CASSLKSGADYGYTF
clone_size: -; d_call: TRBD1; v_call: TRBV7-9; j_call: TRBJ1-3; cdr3_nt: TGTGCCAGCAGCTTCAGCTCCGGGACAGGGGGGGCCACCATATATTTT; cdr3_aa: CASSFSSGTGGATIYF
clone_size: -; d_call: -; v_call: TRBV4-1; j_call: TRBJ2-4; cdr3_nt: TGCGCCAGCAGCCAGCGACTCTCGCTCGGGGGGCTCCAAGCCAAAAACATTCAGTACTTC; cdr3_aa: CASSQRLSLGGLQAKNIQYF
clone_size: -; d_call: TRBD1; v_call: TRBV5-1; j_call: TRBJ2-5; cdr3_nt: TGCGCCAGCAGCCAAACAGGGGGTTCAGAGACCCAGTACTTC; cdr3_aa: CASSQTGGSETQYF
clone_size: -; d_call: -; v_call: TRBV18; j_call: TRBJ2-1; cdr3_nt: TGTGCCAGCTCACTTACAAGCGGCGATGAGCAGTTCTTC; cdr3_aa: CASSLTSGDEQFF
clone_size: once; d_call: TRBD1; v_call: TRBV4-1; j_call: TRBJ2-7; cdr3_nt: TGCGCCAGCAGCCAAGATCCGGGACAGGGGGCTTACGAGCAGTACTTC; cdr3_aa: CASSQDPGQGAYEQYF
clone_size: -; d_call: -; v_call: TRBV6-1; j_call: TRBJ2-7; cdr3_nt: TGTGCCACCCGACGGGGGACTCAAGTCTACGAGCAGTACTTC; cdr3_aa: CATRRGTQVYEQYF
clone_size: -; d_call: -; v_call: TRBV4-2; j_call: TRBJ2-2; cdr3_nt: TGTGCCAGCAGCCCTCTCTCCTACTTGTCCCCTGGGGAGCTGTTTTTT; cdr3_aa: CASSPLSYLSPGELFF
clone_size: -; d_call: -; v_call: TRBV7-9; j_call: TRBJ2-5; cdr3_nt: TGTTCCAGCAGCGCGGACTTAGGGGAGACCCAGTACTTC; cdr3_aa: CSSSADLGETQYF
clone_size: -; d_call: TRBD2; v_call: TRBV25-1; j_call: TRBJ2-5; cdr3_nt: TGTGCCAGCACGGATAGCGGGATAGAGACCCAGTACTTC; cdr3_aa: CASTDSGIETQYF
clone_size: -; d_call: TRBD2; v_call: TRBV5-1; j_call: TRBJ2-1; cdr3_nt: TGCGCCAGCAGCCCCTCAGGACTAGCGGCTAGCTCCTACAATGAGCAGTTCTTC; cdr3_aa: CASSPSGLAASSYNEQFF
clone_size: -; d_call: TRBD1; v_call: TRBV18; j_call: TRBJ1-2; cdr3_nt: TGTGCCAGCTCACCAAGGGACAGGGGTAACTATGGCTACACCTTC; cdr3_aa: CASSPRDRGNYGYTF
clone_size: -; d_call: -; v_call: TRBV29-1; j_call: TRBJ1-1; cdr3_nt: TGCAGCGGGTCGGTGCAGGGGCTCACTGAAGCTTTCTTT; cdr3_aa: CSGSVQGLTEAFF
clone_size: -; d_call: -; v_call: TRBV5-8; j_call: TRBJ2-1; cdr3_nt: TGTGCCAGCAGCTTGGGGCCCGGGGGGCAGTTCTTC; cdr3_aa: CASSLGPGGQFF
clone_size: -; d_call: -; v_call: TRBV7-9; j_call: TRBJ2-2; cdr3_nt: TGCGCCAGCAGCCACGGAGCCAACACCGGGGAGCTGTTTTTT; cdr3_aa: CASSHGANTGELFF
clone_size: -; d_call: -; v_call: TRBV5-4; j_call: TRBJ2-1; cdr3_nt: TGTGCCAGCAGCTTTATTACTAGACCCGTCAATGAGCAGTTCTTC; cdr3_aa: CASSFITRPVNEQFF
clone_size: -; d_call: TRBD1; v_call: TRBV2; j_call: TRBJ2-5; cdr3_nt: TGTGCCAGCAGTCGGTTAGTCGGGACAGGGGTACAAGAGACCCAGTACTTC; cdr3_aa: CASSRLVGTGVQETQYF
clone_size: -; d_call: -; v_call: TRBV5-6; j_call: TRBJ1-5; cdr3_nt: TGTGCCAGCAGCTTGGGAGCATATAGCAATCAGCCCCAGCATTTT; cdr3_aa: CASSLGAYSNQPQHF
clone_size: -; d_call: TRBD2; v_call: TRBV27; j_call: TRBJ2-3; cdr3_nt: TGTGCCAGCAGTTCCTCCCGGACTAGCGGGAGGCCAGTATTGACAGATACGCAGTATTTT; cdr3_aa: CASSSSRTSGRPVLTDTQYF
clone_size: few; d_call: -; v_call: TRBV30; j_call: TRBJ1-3; cdr3_nt: TGTGCCTGGGGGGCTCAGGGAAGCAGTCGCGACACCATATATTTT; cdr3_aa: CAWGAQGSSRDTIYF
clone_size: -; d_call: TRBD2; v_call: TRBV5-1; j_call: TRBJ2-1; cdr3_nt: TGCGCCAGCAACTATGGACTAGCGAGCTCCTACAATGAGCAGTTCTTC; cdr3_aa: CASNYGLASSYNEQFF
clone_size: -; d_call: -; v_call: TRBV28; j_call: TRBJ2-7; cdr3_nt: TGTGCCAGCAGTTTGGATGTGGGGCTTCAGTACTTC; cdr3_aa: CASSLDVGLQYF
clone_size: -; d_call: -; v_call: TRBV15; j_call: TRBJ2-7; cdr3_nt: TGTGCCACCAGCAGAGAGCGGAAGTTACGCTACGAGCAGTACTTC; cdr3_aa: CATSRERKLRYEQYF
clone_size: -; d_call: TRBD1; v_call: TRBV6-5; j_call: TRBJ1-3; cdr3_nt: TGTGCCAGCAGTTACTCCCAGGGGGCATCAGGAAACACCATATATTTT; cdr3_aa: CASSYSQGASGNTIYF
clone_size: -; d_call: -; v_call: TRBV9; j_call: TRBJ2-7; cdr3_nt: TGTGCCAGCAGCGTATTTGGCCAGGGCGAGCAGTACTTC; cdr3_aa: CASSVFGQGEQYF
clone_size: once; d_call: -; v_call: TRBV5-4; j_call: TRBJ2-1; cdr3_nt: TGTGCCAGCAGCTTGGTAGCTCGAAATTACAATGAGCAGTTCTTC; cdr3_aa: CASSLVARNYNEQFF
clone_size: -; d_call: -; v_call: TRBV7-9; j_call: TRBJ2-7; cdr3_nt: TGTGCCAGCAGCTTAGTGGGCGGGCAGGGGAATTACGAGCAGTACTTC; cdr3_aa: CASSLVGGQGNYEQYF
clone_size: -; d_call: -; v_call: TRBV7-2; j_call: TRBJ1-2; cdr3_nt: TGTGCCAGCAGCTTAGCGGTAGACGGGAGTGGCTACACCTTC; cdr3_aa: CASSLAVDGSGYTF
clone_size: -; d_call: -; v_call: TRBV28; j_call: TRBJ2-1; cdr3_nt: TGTGCCAGCAGTTCCACAGGGTTTGGGGATGAGCAGTTCTTC; cdr3_aa: CASSSTGFGDEQFF